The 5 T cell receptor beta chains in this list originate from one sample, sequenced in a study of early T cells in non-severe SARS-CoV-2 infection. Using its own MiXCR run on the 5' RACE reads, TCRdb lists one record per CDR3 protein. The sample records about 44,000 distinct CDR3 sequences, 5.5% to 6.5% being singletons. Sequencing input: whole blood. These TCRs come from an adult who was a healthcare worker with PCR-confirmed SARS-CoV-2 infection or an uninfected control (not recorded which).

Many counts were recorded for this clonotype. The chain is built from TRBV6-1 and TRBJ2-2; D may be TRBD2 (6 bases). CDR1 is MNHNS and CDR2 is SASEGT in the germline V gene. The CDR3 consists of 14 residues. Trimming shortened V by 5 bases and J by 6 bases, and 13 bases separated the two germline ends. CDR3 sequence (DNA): TGTGCCAGCAGTTCGACGGGGGACGCCGGGGAGCTGTTTTTT. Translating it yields CASSSTGDAGELFF.

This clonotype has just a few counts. In DNA, the CDR3 is TGCAGTGGAGTCCGACCCGGGGCAACTAATGAAAAACTGTTTTTT. It translates to CSGVRPGATNEKLFF. The gene calls are TRBV20-1 and TRBJ1-4; D remains ambiguous. The CDR3 spans 15 residues. Trimming cost V 7 bases and J 0 bases, with 15 bases left between them. The germline V gene encodes CDR1 DFQATT and CDR2 SNEGSKA (reference sequence).

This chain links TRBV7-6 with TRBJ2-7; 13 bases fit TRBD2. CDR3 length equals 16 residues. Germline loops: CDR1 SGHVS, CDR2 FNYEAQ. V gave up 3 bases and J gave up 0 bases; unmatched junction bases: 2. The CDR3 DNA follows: TGTGCCAGCAGCTTGGGGACTAGCGGGGCCTCCTACGAGCAGTACTTC. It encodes CASSLGTSGASYEQYF.

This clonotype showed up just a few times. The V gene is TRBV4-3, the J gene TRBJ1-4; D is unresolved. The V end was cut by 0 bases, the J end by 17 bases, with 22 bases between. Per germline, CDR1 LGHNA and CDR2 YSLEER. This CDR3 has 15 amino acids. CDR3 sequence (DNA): TGCGCCAGCAGCCAAGATCTTTTGGCGATTGGGGAGTGTTTTTTT. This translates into CASSQDLLAIGECFF.

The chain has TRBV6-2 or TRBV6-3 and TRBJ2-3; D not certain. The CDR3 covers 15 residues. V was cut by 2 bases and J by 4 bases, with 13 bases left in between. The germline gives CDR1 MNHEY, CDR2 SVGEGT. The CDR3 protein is CASSYPLTYADTQYF. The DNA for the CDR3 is TGTGCCAGCAGTTACCCGTTAACGTACGCAGATACGCAGTATTTT.